This entry lists 30 T cell receptor beta chains sequenced from one sample in a study of CD8 T cells in ankylosing spondylitis. No cognate antigen is known for these TCRs. TCRdb itself ran the 5' RACE reads through MiXCR, one entry per CDR3 protein. Seen here are hundreds of thousands of distinct CDR3 sequences, 12% observed once, and the top ten hold 0.51%. Study observations and caveats: Made up of fewer than ten highly homologous variants, a TCR beta motif appeared characteristic of ankylosing spondylitis blood.

Input material: blood, either unsorted or a sorted T cell fraction (not recorded which). The origin of the receptors is a male donor with ankylosing spondylitis.

This clonotype was counted only a few times. This rearrangement joins TRBV4-3 to TRBJ2-3, with 7 positions matching TRBD2. Germline V gene sequence: CDR1 LGHNA, CDR2 YSLEER. The CDR3 loop spans 20 amino acids. The trim removed 4 bases at V and 0 bases at J, leaving 19 bases unmatched. As DNA, the CDR3 is TGCGCCAGCAGCCCAAGAGGGGAGGGCACTACGGGAAAGAGCACAGATACGCAGTATTTT. It is translated as CASSPRGEGTTGKSTDTQYF.

There are a few counts of this clonotype. The chain uses TRBV20-1 and TRBJ2-4, with TRBD2 matching 7 bases. J lost 0 bases, V lost 8 bases, and 10 bases had no gene match. Germline values: CDR1 DFQATT, CDR2 SNEGSKA (reference sequence). The CDR3 contains 15 residues. CDR3 sequence reads: CSPRWAGVAKNIQYF. Here the CDR3 DNA reads TGCAGTCCTCGGTGGGCGGGAGTAGCCAAAAACATTCAGTACTTC.

This clonotype came up a few times. DNA for the CDR3: TGCAGTGCCTCGGACCTAACCCGGGACGGGGAGCTGTTTTTT. Translated: CSASDLTRDGELFF. V gene TRBV20-1 combines with J gene TRBJ2-2, with D possibly matching TRBD2 (5 bases). Trimming took off 6 bases at V and 7 bases at J, with 18 bases between the two ends. The CDR3 is made up of 14 amino acids. Looked up from germline, CDR1 is DFQATT and CDR2 is SNEGSKA (reference sequence).

There are many counts of this clonotype. V gene TRBV20-1 combines with J gene TRBJ2-1, with TRBD2 matching 8 bases. Germline assignment: CDR1 DFQATT and CDR2 SNEGSKA (reference sequence). The CDR3 spans 16 residues. J lost 2 bases, V lost 3 bases, and 9 bases had no gene match. The chain's CDR3 is CSARGLAGGTYNEQFF. The CDR3 DNA sequence: TGCAGTGCTAGGGGGCTAGCGGGTGGGACCTACAATGAGCAGTTCTTC.

The table lists this clonotype with many counts. The genes are TRBV24-1 and TRBJ2-1; D might be TRBD1 (6 bases). CDR1 KGHDR and CDR2 SFDVKD come from the germline V gene. There are 15 residues in the CDR3. The V gene lost 3 bases and the J gene lost 2 bases, with 10 bases spanning the gap. CDR3 DNA: TGTGCCACCAGTGATCAAGGACAGACCTACAATGAGCAGTTCTTC. This encodes CATSDQGQTYNEQFF.

The chain joins TRBV29-1 to TRBJ2-2; D may be TRBD1 (5 bases). The CDR3 has 12 amino acids. Germline V lookup: CDR1 SQVTM, CDR2 ANQGSEA. The V and J ends lost 5 bases and 1 base respectively, with 5 bases between them. The CDR3 DNA reads TGCAGCGTTAGGGGGAACACCGGGGAGCTGTTTTTT. Encoded protein: CSVRGNTGELFF.

The V call is TRBV10-3, the J call TRBJ1-1; D is possibly TRBD1 (6 bases). Trimming pared 3 bases from V and 6 bases from J, leaving 14 bases between. The CDR3 sequence is 14 residues long. Germline-derived CDR1 and CDR2 are ENHRY and SYGVKD. For the CDR3, the DNA is TGTGCCATCAGTGATGGGACACTAAAGCCTGAAGCTTTCTTT. Translating it yields CAISDGTLKPEAFF.

J is TRBJ2-1 and V is TRBV5-1; 9 bases line up with TRBD2. Germline V lookup: CDR1 SGHRS, CDR2 YFSETQ. This CDR3 has 14 residues. V was pared by 3 bases and J by 6 bases, with 4 bases of the junction left unmatched. For the CDR3, the DNA is TGCGCCAGCAGCTACATGCGGGAGGGCAATGAGCAGTTCTTC. This encodes CASSYMREGNEQFF.

This clonotype was counted at least ten times. This chain joins TRBV29-1 and TRBJ2-3, with TRBD1 matching over 8 bases. Germline V CDR1 and CDR2: SQVTM, ANQGSEA. This CDR3 has 16 amino acids. The V gene end was trimmed by 7 bases and the J gene end by 5 bases; junction bases not matched to a gene: 17. The CDR3 here is CSAPLRDRRNRDTQYF. The CDR3 DNA reads as TGCAGCGCTCCACTCCGGGACAGGAGAAATCGAGATACGCAGTATTTT.

This clonotype was seen more than once but under ten times. The rearrangement links TRBV12-3 or TRBV12-4 to TRBJ1-2, with D possibly matching TRBD1 (6 bases). The V gene lost 8 bases and the J gene lost 4 bases, with 11 bases spanning the gap. The length of the CDR3 is 12 residues. The CDR3 reads CASEPDSYGYTF. The CDR3 nucleotides are TGTGCCAGCGAACCGGACAGCTATGGCTACACCTTC.

J is TRBJ1-2 and V is TRBV29-1; weak D call: TRBD1 (6 bases). The V gene's germline CDR1 is SQVTM and CDR2 ANQGSEA. CDR3 size: 10 residues. V lost 7 bases and J lost 7, with 10 bases in between. In DNA, the CDR3 is TGCAGCGCCCAACAGGGTGGCTACACCTTC. This sequence encodes CSAQQGGYTF. The full variable domain, completed using reference TRBV29-1 and TRBJ1-2, is SAVISQKPSRDICQRGTSLTIQCQVDSQVTMMFWYRQQPGQSLTLIATANQGSEATYESGFVIDKFPISRPNLTFSTLTVSNMSPEDSSIYLCSAQQGGYTFGSGTRLTVV.

This clonotype was detected a few times. The rearrangement uses TRBV28 and TRBJ2-1; the match to TRBD1 covers 9 bases. The germline V gene has CDR1 MDHEN and CDR2 SYDVKM. The J segment lost 9 bases and the V segment lost 3 bases, leaving 6 bases of the junction unmatched. CDR3 length: 14 amino acids. The CDR3 DNA reads as TGTGCCAGCAGTTTCAGAACAGGGGGCCGTGAGCAGTTCTTC. Its translation: CASSFRTGGREQFF.

This clonotype was seen once. The chain links TRBV7-2 to TRBJ1-4; the D gene is possibly TRBD1 (5 bases). The CDR3 extends over 15 amino acids. Trimming left V 0 bases short and J 7 bases short, with 12 bases between. Germline CDR1 is SGHTA and CDR2 is FQGNSA. The CDR3 coding sequence is TGTGCCAGCAGCTTAGCGCGGGGCTGGGGTGAAAAACTGTTTTTT. Amino acid sequence: CASSLARGWGEKLFF.

Concerning this clonotype itself: This could be a read error, since a much larger clone is one nucleotide away. The rearrangement uses TRBV5-1 and TRBJ1-4, with 11 bases lining up with TRBD1. The CDR3 consists of 14 residues. Germline CDR1 and CDR2: SGHRS and YFSETQ. Germline trimming cut 4 bases from V and 10 bases from J; bases unmatched to any gene: 6. The CDR3 nucleotides are TGCGCCAGCAGCCAGGGACAGGGGGACGCAAAACTGTTTTTT. Translation: CASSQGQGDAKLFF.

The chain couples TRBV18 to TRBJ1-2; 7 positions agree with TRBD1. This CDR3 is 15 amino acids long. Per germline, CDR1 KGHSH and CDR2 LQKENI. J gave up 4 bases and V 2 bases, and 7 bases lay outside the gene matches. The CDR3 is CASSPTSGQIYGYTF. As DNA, the CDR3 is TGTGCCAGCTCACCAACATCGGGACAGATCTATGGCTACACCTTC.

V and J are TRBV5-1 and TRBJ2-7; D is unclear. Looked up from germline, CDR1 is SGHRS and CDR2 is YFSETQ. The CDR3 is made up of 14 amino acids. Deletions cut 1 base from V and 2 bases from J, with 10 bases between. The CDR3 nucleotides read TGCGCCAGCAGCTTGTTTCCAGCTACCTACGAGCAGTACTTC. It codes for CASSLFPATYEQYF.

The rearrangement uses TRBV5-1 and TRBJ1-1, with D tentatively TRBD1 (5 bases). The CDR3 loop spans 15 amino acids. Germline values: CDR1 SGHRS, CDR2 YFSETQ. V dropped 1 base and J dropped 0 bases, with 10 bases sitting between them. DNA for the CDR3: TGCGCCAGCAGCTTGAGTGGACAAATGAACACTGAAGCTTTCTTT. Residues: CASSLSGQMNTEAFF. Supplemented by reference TRBV5-1 and TRBJ1-1, the full variable domain reads KAGVTQTPRYLIKTRGQQVTLSCSPISGHRSVSWYQQTPGQGLQFLFEYFSETQRNKGNFPGRFSGRQFSNSRSEMNVSTLELGDSALYLCASSLSGQMNTEAFFGQGTRLTVV.

This clonotype showed up many times. The rearrangement links TRBV20-1 to TRBJ2-7; D possibly corresponds to TRBD1 (6 bases). This CDR3 spans 13 amino acids. V lost 6 bases to trimming and J lost 2 bases, with 14 bases between them. From germline, CDR1 is DFQATT and CDR2 SNEGSKA (reference sequence). DNA for the CDR3: TGCAGTGCCCCCAGGGACACCACCTACGAGCAGTACTTC. This sequence encodes CSAPRDTTYEQYF.

V and J are TRBV6-2 or TRBV6-3 and TRBJ2-7; D is perhaps TRBD1 (6 bases). The CDR3 sequence is 15 residues long. Germline V lookup: CDR1 MNHEY, CDR2 SVGEGT. The V end lost 0 bases, the J end lost 3 bases, and 12 bases lay between the germline ends. CDR3 sequence (DNA): TGTGCCAGCAGTTACTCCGGACAGACCCTCTACGAGCAGTACTTC. Encoded protein: CASSYSGQTLYEQYF.

This clonotype has only a few counts. The V and J genes are TRBV10-1 and TRBJ1-5; D is undetermined. The germline V and J ends were trimmed by 8 bases and 2 bases, with 13 bases remaining between them. The V gene's germline CDR1 is WNHNN and CDR2 SYGVQD (reference sequence). The CDR3 has 14 residues. In nucleotides, the CDR3 is TGCGCCAGCCCTGGGATGAAAGGCAATCAGCCCCAGCATTTT. Its translation is CASPGMKGNQPQHF.

This clonotype was detected only a few times. The chain uses TRBV5-1 and TRBJ1-2; 7 positions match TRBD1. Germline CDR1 is SGHRS and CDR2 is YFSETQ. The CDR3 spans 17 residues. V lost 3 bases and J lost 1; bases outside the gene matches: 12. The CDR3 DNA follows: TGCGCCAGCAGCTCCCCAGGGGGGACTGCAGTTAACTATGGCTACACCTTC. The encoded protein is CASSSPGGTAVNYGYTF.

There are a few counts of this clonotype. This chain connects TRBV27 to TRBJ2-7; the D call may be TRBD1 or TRBD2 (5 bases each). V dropped 5 bases and J dropped 7 bases, with 15 bases sitting between them. The CDR3 has 13 amino acids. Germline V gives CDR1 MNHEY, CDR2 SMNVEV (reference sequence). CDR3 in amino acids: CASSRDPRWEQYF. The CDR3 coding sequence is TGTGCCAGCAGTAGGGACCCAAGGTGGGAGCAGTACTTC.

The CDR3 DNA is TGCAGTGCCTGGCGGGCGGGCACTGAAGCTTTCTTT. This gives the protein CSAWRAGTEAFF. The chain recombines TRBV20-1 with TRBJ1-1; no clear D gene. Germline V CDR1 and CDR2: DFQATT, SNEGSKA (reference sequence). The germline V and J ends were trimmed by 6 bases and 4 bases, with 12 bases remaining between them. This CDR3 comprises 12 residues.

This clonotype was detected ten times or more. One end of the junction does not line up with germline, which may come from a read error. The V and J genes are TRBV5-1 and TRBJ2-5, with D perhaps matching TRBD1 (6 bases). In germline, CDR1 is SGHRS, CDR2 YFSETQ. The CDR3 totals 14 residues. CDR3 coding DNA: TGTGCCAGCAGCTTACTAGGGGGTCAAGAGACCCAGTACTTC. This sequence encodes CASSLLGGQETQYF. Full variable domain (remainder filled in from reference TRBV5-1 and TRBJ2-5): KAGVTQTPRYLIKTRGQQVTLSCSPISGHRSVSWYQQTPGQGLQFLFEYFSETQRNKGNFPGRFSGRQFSNSRSEMNVSTLELGDSALYLCASSLLGGQETQYFGPGTRLLVL.

Only a few counts were recorded for this clonotype. V gene TRBV28 combines with J gene TRBJ1-1, with no clear D. The CDR3 contains 11 residues. V was cut by 6 bases and J by 11 bases, with 13 bases left in between. CDR1 MDHEN and CDR2 SYDVKM come from the germline V gene. The DNA of the CDR3 is TGTGCCAGCAGCTACAATAGGGTGGCTTTCTTT. Its protein product is CASSYNRVAFF.

The chain combines TRBV29-1 with TRBJ2-7; TRBD2 matches 10 bases. The CDR3 has 14 amino acids. Unmatched junction bases numbered 13, after V lost 7 bases and J lost 7 bases. Germline V gene data show CDR1 as SQVTM and CDR2 as ANQGSEA. DNA for the CDR3: TGCAGCGACCTACAACCGGGACTAGCGAGGGAGCAGTACTTC. Protein product: CSDLQPGLAREQYF.

This clonotype occurred a few times. The rearrangement joins TRBV7-3 to TRBJ2-7; TRBD1 matches 10 bases. CDR3 length: 15 amino acids. Germline V lookup: CDR1 SGHTA, CDR2 FQGTGA. V shed 4 bases, J shed 5 bases, and the junction held 8 bases outside the gene matches. The CDR3 loop reads CASSSNGQGVNEQYF. The CDR3 DNA sequence: TGTGCCAGCAGCTCCAACGGACAGGGGGTTAACGAGCAGTACTTC.

The chain carries TRBV7-2 and TRBJ1-5, with TRBD1 as a possible D gene (5 bases). Germline CDR1 is SGHTA and CDR2 is FQGNSA. Trimming removed 5 bases from V and 5 bases from J, with 16 bases in between. This CDR3 region has 15 residues. CDR3 bases: TGTGCCAGCAGCCCGACAGTTTATAGTGATCAGCCCCAGCATTTT. Amino acid sequence: CASSPTVYSDQPQHF.

V gene TRBV28 combines with J gene TRBJ1-5; TRBD1 aligns across 9 bases. J was trimmed by 4 bases and V by 5 bases; bases with no gene match: 9. Per the germline V gene, CDR1 is MDHEN and CDR2 is SYDVKM. The CDR3 is made up of 16 amino acids. CDR3 in DNA: TGTGCCAGCAGTGGCCCCGGGACAGGGAGGAATCAGCCCCAGCATTTT. Translated: CASSGPGTGRNQPQHF.

There are a few counts of this clonotype. V usage is TRBV29-1 and J usage is TRBJ2-2; 12 bases agree with TRBD1. The CDR3 runs to 15 residues. Unmatched junction bases numbered 9, after V lost 6 bases and J lost 7 bases. CDR1 SQVTM and CDR2 ANQGSEA come from the germline V gene. CDR3 sequence (DNA): TGCAGCGTGGTGGGGGGACAGGGGGCAATCGGGGAGCTGTTTTTT. This translates into CSVVGGQGAIGELFF.